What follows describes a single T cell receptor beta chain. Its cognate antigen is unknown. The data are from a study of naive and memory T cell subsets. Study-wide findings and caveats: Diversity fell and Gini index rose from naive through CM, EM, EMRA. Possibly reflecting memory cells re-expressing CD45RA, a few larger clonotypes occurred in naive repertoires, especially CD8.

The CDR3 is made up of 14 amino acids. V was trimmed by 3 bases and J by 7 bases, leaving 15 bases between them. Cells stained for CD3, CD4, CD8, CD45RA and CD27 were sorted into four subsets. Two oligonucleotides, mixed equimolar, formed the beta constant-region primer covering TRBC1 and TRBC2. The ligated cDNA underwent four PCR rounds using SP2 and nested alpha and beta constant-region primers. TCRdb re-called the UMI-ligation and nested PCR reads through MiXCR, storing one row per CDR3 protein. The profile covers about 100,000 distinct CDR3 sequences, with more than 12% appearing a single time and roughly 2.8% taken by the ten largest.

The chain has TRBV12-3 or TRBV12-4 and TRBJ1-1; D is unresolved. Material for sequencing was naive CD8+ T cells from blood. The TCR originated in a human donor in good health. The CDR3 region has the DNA TGTGCCAGCAGTTTTGGGGAAAGAAATGATGAAGCTTTCTTT. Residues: CASSFGERNDEAFF.